Listed here are 11 T cell receptor beta chains from one sample, sequenced in a study of tumor-infiltrating lymphocytes in primary liver carcinoma. Unsorted bulk tissue (roughly 20-31 mg) underwent RNA and DNA co-extraction. Reverse transcription of roughly 0.45 ug total RNA with a constant-region primer produced TCR beta cDNA. Construction of TCR beta libraries relied on three successive nested multiplex PCR rounds employing slightly modified ARM-PCR. TRBV1-TRBV30 forward primers paired with a C-beta reverse primer were used in the first two PCR rounds, which ran 9 to 10 cycles each. TCRdb recomputed calls from the multiplex PCR reads with MiXCR, one row per CDR3 protein. The sample comprises 52,000 or so distinct CDR3 sequences, about 78% of which are singletons, and around 22% rests with the top ten. Sequenced material: liver tumor tissue from sampling region 5. Noted subset: tumor region T5, tumor centre. The receptors derive from a man in his forties with primary liver carcinoma and hepatitis B virus infection.

This clonotype was observed many times. V is TRBV6-4 and J is TRBJ2-3; 8 bases map to TRBD2. J gave up 0 bases and V 2 bases, and 4 bases lay outside the gene matches. The CDR3 extends over 16 amino acids. CDR1 MRHNA and CDR2 SNTAGT come from the germline V gene. For the CDR3, the DNA is TGTGCCAGCAGTGACAGCTCTAGCGGGAGCACAGATACGCAGTATTTT. Translation gives CASSDSSSGSTDTQYF.

By proportion, this clonotype is large. V is TRBV11-3 and J is TRBJ2-3; D is unresolved. The V gene lost 0 bases and the J gene lost 3 bases, with 1 base spanning the gap. CDR1 is SGHNT, CDR2 YENEEA, per germline. The CDR3 extends over 12 amino acids. The chain's CDR3 is CASSLDTDTQYF. The CDR3 nucleotides are TGTGCCAGCAGCTTAGATACAGATACGCAGTATTTT.

About this clonotype: One end of the junction does not line up with germline, which may come from a read error. The rearrangement uses TRBV6-5 and TRBJ2-3, with 8 bases matching TRBD2. Germline CDR1 MNHEY, CDR2 SVGAGI. The CDR3 covers 15 residues. In nucleotides, the CDR3 is TGTGTCAGCAACCCAGGATTAGCGGGAACAGATACGCTGTATTTT. Translating it yields CVSNPGLAGTDTLYF.

As concerns this clonotype: Being one base from a much bigger clone, this may be a read error. The CDR3 protein is CASRYGRLNSASYKQYF. CDR3 in DNA: TGTGCCAGCAGATACGGGAGGCTAAATTCCGCATCCTACAAGCAGTACTTC. The chain uses TRBV11-2 and TRBJ2-7, with 7 bases fitting TRBD2. Germline V gene sequence: CDR1 SGHAT, CDR2 FQNNGV. This CDR3 is built from 17 residues.

Comments on this clonotype: In this CDR3 the conserved last residue, phenylalanine or tryptophan, is missing, so a read error is likely. No DNA is shown, since the ends of the CDR3 on it are uncertain; the CDR3 is the one TCRdb lists. CDR3: CASSLEGAYGYIS. The gene calls are TRBV28 and TRBJ1-2; the table calls TRBD1, which could not be checked here. The germline V gene encodes CDR1 MDHEN and CDR2 SYDVKM. From its first to its last residue, the CDR3 has 13 amino acids.

V gene TRBV29-1 combines with J gene TRBJ2-7; D remains ambiguous. The germline CDR1 and CDR2 sequences are SQVTM and ANQGSEA. The V end was cut by 5 bases, the J end by 2 bases, with 10 bases between. CDR3 length equals 12 residues. For the CDR3, the DNA is TGCAGCGTTCCCATATTAGCCTACGAGCAGTACTTC. This sequence encodes CSVPILAYEQYF.

This clonotype was found a few times. This may come from a read error, since a much larger clone is one base off. This chain links TRBV5-1 with TRBJ2-2; no clear D. From germline, CDR1 is SGHRS and CDR2 YFSETQ. With 4 bases removed from V and 0 bases from J, the gap between germline ends came to 10 bases. CDR3 length: 15 amino acids. The CDR3 region is CASSIRQTNTGELFF. The CDR3 DNA reads TGCGCCAGCAGCATCAGGCAGACGAACACCGGGGAGCTGTTTTTT.

In regard to this clonotype: One junction end disagrees with the germline gene, perhaps due to a read error. The V call is TRBV7-8, the J call TRBJ2-3, with 10 bases fitting TRBD2. Germline assignment: CDR1 SGHVS and CDR2 FQNEAQ. CDR3 size: 16 residues. CDR3 sequence reads: CVNSYGLADDTDAQYF. DNA of the CDR3: TGTGTCAACAGCTACGGACTAGCGGACGACACAGATGCGCAGTATTTT.

Of note for this clonotype: Mismatch with germline at one junction end may stem from a read error. The rearrangement links TRBV4-1 to TRBJ2-2; D is unresolved. This CDR3 contains 13 residues. Germline-derived CDR1 and CDR2 are MGHRA and YSYEKL. This CDR3 is CACSHAVAGELFF. The CDR3 DNA follows: TGCGCCTGCAGCCACGCCGTAGCAGGGGAGCTGTTTTTT.

The table lists this clonotype with many counts. The chain uses TRBV5-4 and TRBJ2-7; D unclear. Per germline, CDR1 SGHNT and CDR2 YYREEE (reference sequence). Trimming removed 0 bases at V and 0 bases at J, with 7 bases between. The CDR3 runs 14 residues. CDR3 sequence (DNA): TGTGCCAGCAGCTTGGCCGGTTTCTCCTACGAGCAGTACTTC. This translates into CASSLAGFSYEQYF.

This rearrangement joins TRBV6-5 to TRBJ2-1, with TRBD2 matching 12 bases. The CDR3 has 15 residues. Germline V lookup: CDR1 MNHEY, CDR2 SVGAGI. The trim removed 6 bases at V and 6 bases at J, leaving 6 bases unmatched. DNA for the CDR3: TGTGCCAGCAGCCAGACTAGCGGGAGCCCCAATGAGCAGTTCTTC. It is translated as CASSQTSGSPNEQFF.